The 8 T cell receptor beta chains listed next were all sequenced from one sample in a study of cytomegalovirus exposure and HLA in healthy donors. The PCR ran on 60 Vbeta and 13 Jbeta primers. Method: immunoSEQ multiplex PCR; TCRdb's copy keeps in-frame clones and lacks some. The sample has 99,000 or so clones; about a tenth are singletons. The sequenced material came from PBMCs. The receptors come from a middle-aged man in good health and CMV-seropositive.

The V call is TRBV5-1, the J call TRBJ2-2, with 7 bases lining up with TRBD1. Germline V gene data show CDR1 as SGHRS and CDR2 as YFSETQ. With 4 bases clipped from V and 2 bases from J, the junction kept 5 bases outside the gene matches. CDR3 length: 15 residues. The CDR3 loop reads CASSRGQGNTGELFF. The CDR3, as DNA: TGCGCCAGCAGCAGGGGGCAGGGAAACACCGGGGAGCTGTTTTTT.

This clone has more than one count but fewer than ten. The J gene is TRBJ2-1, the V gene TRBV5-1, with 15 nucleotides matching TRBD2. This CDR3 has 18 amino acids. J was trimmed by 0 bases and V by 5 bases; bases with no gene match: 6. Germline lookup yields CDR1 SGHRS and CDR2 YFSETQ. The CDR3 DNA follows: TGCGCCAGCAGTGGGACTAGCGGGAGGCCTAGCTCCTACAATGAGCAGTTCTTC. Translation gives CASSGTSGRPSSYNEQFF.

This clone turned up a few times. The J gene is TRBJ2-7, the V gene TRBV9; tentatively, D is TRBD2 (6 bases). V lost 7 bases and J 0 bases, leaving 20 bases between the germline ends. The CDR3 spans 16 residues. Per germline, CDR1 SGDLS and CDR2 YYNGEE. The CDR3 reads CASGLSETVSSYEQYF. In DNA, the CDR3 is TGTGCCAGCGGACTATCGGAGACAGTGAGCTCCTACGAGCAGTACTTC.

This sequence joins TRBV11-2 and TRBJ2-1, with 8 bases aligning to TRBD1. Germline values: CDR1 SGHAT, CDR2 FQNNGV. Losses at the gene ends were 4 bases for V and 4 bases for J; bases not matched to a gene: 6. CDR3 length: 15 amino acids. The DNA for the CDR3 is TGTGCCAGCAGCTCAGACAGGGGCGGTTACAATGAGCAGTTCTTC. It specifies CASSSDRGGYNEQFF. Full variable domain (rest looked up from reference TRBV11-2 and TRBJ2-1): EAGVAQSPRYKIIEKRQSVAFWCNPISGHATLYWYQQILGQGPKLLIQFQNNGVVDDSQLPKDRFSAERLKGVDSTLKIQPAKLEDSAVYLCASSSDRGGYNEQFFGPGTRLTVL.

There are a few counts of this clone. The rearrangement links TRBV14 to TRBJ2-7, with D perhaps matching TRBD2 (5 bases). Germline-derived CDR1 and CDR2 are SGHDN and FVKESK. Trimming took off 4 bases at V and 6 bases at J, with 16 bases between the two ends. The CDR3 spans 14 residues. CDR3 sequence reads: CASSLVGSSSEQYF. CDR3 bases: TGTGCCAGCAGCCTTGTGGGGAGTTCGTCCGAGCAGTACTTC.

There are a few counts of this clone. The CDR3 region is CASSLPWPQAGGDDTQYF. Here the CDR3 DNA reads TGTGCCAGCAGCTTGCCCTGGCCCCAAGCGGGAGGGGATGATACGCAGTATTTT. The V gene is TRBV11-3, the J gene TRBJ2-3; 10 bases are shared with TRBD2. CDR3 length: 18 amino acids. J gave up 6 bases and V 3 bases, and 15 bases lay outside the gene matches. Germline lookup yields CDR1 SGHNT and CDR2 YENEEA.

The chain recombines TRBV4-2 with TRBJ2-1; TRBD1 matches at 8 bases. The germline CDR1 and CDR2 sequences are LGHNA and YNFKEQ. The CDR3 has 15 amino acids. V gave up 0 bases and J gave up 4 bases; unmatched junction bases: 2. The CDR3 bases are TGTGCCAGCAGCCAAGATAGGGACAGGTACAATGAGCAGTTCTTC. It codes for CASSQDRDRYNEQFF.

Only a few counts were recorded for this clone. This chain links TRBV6-1 with TRBJ2-3; 10 nucleotides agree with TRBD2. The junction had 7 bases not matched to a gene; V was cut back by 4 bases and J by 0 bases. The length of the CDR3 is 17 residues. Germline CDR1 is MNHNS and CDR2 is SASEGT. In nucleotides, the CDR3 is TGTGCCAGCAGTGGGAGCGGGAGGGCCGCTAGCACAGATACGCAGTATTTT. Its protein product is CASSGSGRAASTDTQYF.